The 13 T cell receptor beta chains presented below share a single source sample, sequenced in a study of human T cells and chemical hapten exposure. As for time point: pre-sensitization, week 0. Treatment meaning: therapeutic diphenylcyclopropenone sensitization with weekly scalp DPC. TCRdb redid the calling of the RACE reads with MiXCR, one entry per CDR3 protein. The profile shows fewer than 300,000 distinct CDR3 sequences, approximately 7.5% of them singletons. The material was whole blood, obtained in connection with sensitization to the hapten diphenylcyclopropenone (DPC). Receptor source: a man in his late teens or twenties with alopecia areata. Some clones in this sample may be carry-over from other donors' samples.

This sequence joins TRBV4-3 and TRBJ1-1, with TRBD1 matching 7 bases. V shed 3 bases, J shed 3 bases, and the junction held 16 bases outside the gene matches. The CDR3 consists of 18 residues. Per germline, CDR1 LGHNA and CDR2 YSLEER. CDR3 protein: CASSQFPGQSTGYTEAFF. The CDR3 DNA reads as TGCGCCAGCAGCCAGTTCCCGGGACAGTCTACGGGGTACACTGAAGCTTTCTTT.

This clonotype occurred once. This chain joins TRBV3-1 and TRBJ2-2; D is undetermined. The CDR3 length is 13 residues. Deletions cut 2 bases from V and 5 bases from J, with 6 bases between. Germline CDR1 is LGHDT and CDR2 is YNNKEL (reference sequence). The CDR3, as DNA: TGTGCCAGCAGCCAAAGCACTACCGGGGAGCTGTTTTTT. As protein: CASSQSTTGELFF.

This clonotype showed up many times. V and J are TRBV7-6 and TRBJ1-2; perhaps TRBD1 as D (5 bases). V dropped 1 base and J dropped 4 bases, with 7 bases sitting between them. This CDR3 has 13 residues. Germline V lookup: CDR1 SGHVS, CDR2 FNYEAQ. The CDR3 DNA sequence: TGTGCCAGCAGCTTAGGACAGTTCTATGGCTACACCTTC. Residues: CASSLGQFYGYTF.

This clonotype was counted between two and nine times. The chain joins TRBV10-3 to TRBJ1-5; 9 bases are shared with TRBD1. The CDR3 is made up of 17 amino acids. The V gene's germline CDR1 is ENHRY and CDR2 SYGVKD. The V and J ends lost 2 bases and 5 bases, in that order; junction bases with no gene match: 10. CDR3: CAISEGRQGVHYQPQHF. As DNA, the CDR3 is TGTGCCATCAGTGAGGGGCGACAGGGGGTCCACTATCAGCCCCAGCATTTT.

The V gene is TRBV10-3, the J gene TRBJ2-3; TRBD1 agrees at 7 bases. Germline V lookup: CDR1 ENHRY, CDR2 SYGVKD. The CDR3 extends over 16 amino acids. V shed 7 bases, J shed 2 bases, and the junction held 12 bases outside the gene matches. The CDR3 nucleotides are TGTGCCATCAAGATAGGGACAGTCTCTTTCACAGATACGCAGTATTTT. Translating gives CAIKIGTVSFTDTQYF.

The rearrangement links TRBV27 to TRBJ2-2; D might be TRBD1 (6 bases). The germline V gene encodes CDR1 MNHEY and CDR2 SMNVEV (reference sequence). V dropped 4 bases and J dropped 5 bases, with 14 bases sitting between them. The CDR3 is 15 residues long. CDR3 coding DNA: TGTGCCAGCAGTTCTGGGGGCATGGGAACCGGGGAGCTGTTTTTT. Encoded protein: CASSSGGMGTGELFF.

This clonotype was observed many times. The chain uses TRBV7-2 and TRBJ1-3; D unclear. Germline V lookup: CDR1 SGHTA, CDR2 FQGNSA. The V and J ends lost 1 base and 0 bases respectively, with 7 bases between them. The CDR3 sequence is 15 residues long. The CDR3 DNA sequence: TGTGCCAGCAGCTTAGATGTCAGCTCTGGAAACACCATATATTTT. Amino acids: CASSLDVSSGNTIYF.

Many counts were recorded for this clonotype. The J gene is TRBJ2-3, the V gene TRBV7-9; D uncertain. The CDR3 runs 13 residues. Trimming removed 6 bases at V and 5 bases at J, with 12 bases between. Germline V lookup: CDR1 SEHNR, CDR2 FQNEAQ (reference sequence). Here the CDR3 reads CASRVQGRDTQYF. The DNA of the CDR3 is TGTGCCAGCAGGGTGCAAGGAAGAGATACGCAGTATTTT.

The CDR3 coding sequence is TGTGCCAGCAACAAACGACCCACGGCGGGGGATTCACCCCTCCACTTT. It encodes CASNKRPTAGDSPLHF. The V and J genes are TRBV6-5 and TRBJ1-6, with TRBD1 as a possible D gene (5 bases). Germline values: CDR1 MNHEY, CDR2 SVGAGI. The CDR3 runs to 16 residues. With 7 bases removed from V and 8 bases from J, the gap between germline ends came to 21 bases.

Only a few counts were recorded for this clonotype. V is TRBV7-7 and J is TRBJ1-6, with TRBD1 matching 7 bases. This CDR3 comprises 15 residues. Per germline, CDR1 SSHAT and CDR2 FNYEAQ (reference sequence). V was clipped by 5 bases and J by 7 bases; unmatched bases: 8. For the CDR3, the DNA is TGTGCCAGCAGCCCTGGAGACAGGGAAAATTCACCCCTCCACTTT. The encoded protein is CASSPGDRENSPLHF. Supplemented by reference TRBV7-7 and TRBJ1-6, the full variable domain reads GAGVSQSPRYKVTKRGQDVTLRCDPISSHATLYWYQQALGQGPEFLTYFNYEAQPDKSGLPSDRFSAERPEGSISTLTIQRTEQRDSAMYRCASSPGDRENSPLHFGNGTRLTVT.

This clonotype was counted at least ten times. The chain couples TRBV7-3 to TRBJ2-6, with D tentatively TRBD1 (6 bases). From germline, CDR1 is SGHTA and CDR2 FQGTGA. This CDR3 has 16 amino acids. Trimming left V 2 bases short and J 2 bases short, with 10 bases between. This CDR3 is CASSLVPGAGANVLTF. In DNA form, the CDR3 reads TGTGCCAGCAGCTTAGTCCCAGGGGCTGGGGCCAACGTCCTGACTTTC.

This chain joins TRBV7-2 and TRBJ1-4; maybe TRBD1 (5 bases). The CDR3 length is 15 residues. Trimming removed 5 bases at V and 2 bases at J, with 12 bases between. CDR1 and CDR2 (germline): SGHTA, FQGNSA. The CDR3 is CASSPDSVTNEKLFF. The CDR3 DNA is TGTGCCAGCAGCCCCGACAGCGTGACTAATGAAAAACTGTTTTTT.

This clonotype was detected a few times. The CDR3 region is CASSSPRSGYTF. For the CDR3, the DNA is TGCGCCAGCAGCAGCCCGCGATCCGGCTACACCTTC. This rearrangement joins TRBV5-1 to TRBJ1-2; D not resolved. This CDR3 region has 12 residues. From germline, CDR1 is SGHRS and CDR2 YFSETQ. Trimming removed 4 bases at V and 8 bases at J, with 12 bases between.